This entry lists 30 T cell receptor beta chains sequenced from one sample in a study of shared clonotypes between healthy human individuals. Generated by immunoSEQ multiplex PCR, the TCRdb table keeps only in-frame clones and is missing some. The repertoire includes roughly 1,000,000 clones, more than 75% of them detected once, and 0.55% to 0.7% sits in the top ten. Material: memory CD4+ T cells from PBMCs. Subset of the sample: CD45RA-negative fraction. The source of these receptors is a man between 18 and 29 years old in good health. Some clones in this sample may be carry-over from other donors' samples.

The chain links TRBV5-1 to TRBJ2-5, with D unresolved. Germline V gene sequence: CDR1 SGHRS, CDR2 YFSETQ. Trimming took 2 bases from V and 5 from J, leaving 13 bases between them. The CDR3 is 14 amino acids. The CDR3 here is CASSFLRVSETQYF. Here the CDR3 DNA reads TGCGCCAGCAGCTTCCTCCGAGTGTCGGAGACCCAGTACTTC. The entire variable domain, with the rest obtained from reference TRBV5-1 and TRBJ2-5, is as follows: KAGVTQTPRYLIKTRGQQVTLSCSPISGHRSVSWYQQTPGQGLQFLFEYFSETQRNKGNFPGRFSGRQFSNSRSEMNVSTLELGDSALYLCASSFLRVSETQYFGPGTRLLVL.

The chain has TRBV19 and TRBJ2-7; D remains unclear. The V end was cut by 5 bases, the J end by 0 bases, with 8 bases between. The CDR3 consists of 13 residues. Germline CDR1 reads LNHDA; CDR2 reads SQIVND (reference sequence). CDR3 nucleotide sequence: TGTGCCAGTAGTGGTGGAAGCTCCTACGAGCAGTACTTC. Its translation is CASSGGSSYEQYF.

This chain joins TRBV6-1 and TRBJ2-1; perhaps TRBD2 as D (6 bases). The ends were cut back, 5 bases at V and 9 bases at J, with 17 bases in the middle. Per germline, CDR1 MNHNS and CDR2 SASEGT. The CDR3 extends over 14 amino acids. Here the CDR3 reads CASSLWGLSGEQFF. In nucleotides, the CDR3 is TGTGCCAGCAGTCTTTGGGGCCTTAGCGGTGAGCAGTTCTTC.

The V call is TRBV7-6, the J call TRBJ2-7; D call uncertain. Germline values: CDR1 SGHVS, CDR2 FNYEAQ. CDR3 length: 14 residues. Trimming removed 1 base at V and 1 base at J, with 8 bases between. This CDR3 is CASSLGPVSYEQYF. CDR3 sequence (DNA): TGTGCCAGCAGCTTAGGGCCAGTATCCTACGAGCAGTACTTC.

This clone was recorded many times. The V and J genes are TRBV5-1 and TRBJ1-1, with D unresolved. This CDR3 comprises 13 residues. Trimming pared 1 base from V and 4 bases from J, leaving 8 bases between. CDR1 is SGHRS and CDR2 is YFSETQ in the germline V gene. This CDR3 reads CASSLYSSTEAFF. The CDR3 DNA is TGCGCCAGCAGCTTGTACTCCAGCACTGAAGCTTTCTTT.

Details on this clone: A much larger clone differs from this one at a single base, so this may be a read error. The CDR3 loop is CASSPRRSETLYF. The DNA of the CDR3 is TGTGCCAGCAGTCCCAGGAGGTCCGAGACCCTGTACTTC. This chain connects TRBV27 to TRBJ2-5; TRBD2 is a possible D gene (5 bases). In germline, CDR1 is MNHEY, CDR2 SMNVEV (reference sequence). This CDR3 has 13 amino acids.

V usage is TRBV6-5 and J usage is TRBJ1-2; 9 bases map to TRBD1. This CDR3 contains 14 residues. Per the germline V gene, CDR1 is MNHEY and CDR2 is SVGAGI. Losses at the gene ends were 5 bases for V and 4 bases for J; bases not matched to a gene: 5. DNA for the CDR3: TGTGCCAGCAGTGGCGGACAGGGGCGCTATGGCTACACCTTC. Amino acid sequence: CASSGGQGRYGYTF.

CDR3 coding DNA: TGTGCCAGCAGCGTAGAGGGAGGGCTAGAGACCCAGTACTTC. It codes for CASSVEGGLETQYF. The genes are TRBV9 and TRBJ2-5; 7 bases match TRBD2. Per the germline V gene, CDR1 is SGDLS and CDR2 is YYNGEE. The CDR3 is 14 amino acids. V lost 0 bases to trimming and J lost 4 bases; unmatched junction nucleotides: 3.

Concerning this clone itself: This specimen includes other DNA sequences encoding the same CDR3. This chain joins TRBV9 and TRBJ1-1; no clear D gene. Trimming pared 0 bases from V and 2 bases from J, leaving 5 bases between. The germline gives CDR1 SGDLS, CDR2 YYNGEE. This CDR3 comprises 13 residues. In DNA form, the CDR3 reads TGTGCCAGCAGCGTAGTAAGTAACACTGAAGCTTTCTTT. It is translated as CASSVVSNTEAFF.

CDR3 protein: CASSTGVLAKNIQYF. DNA of the CDR3: TGTGCCAGCAGTACGGGGGTCCTAGCCAAAAACATTCAGTACTTC. The chain has TRBV28 and TRBJ2-4, with a weak D call TRBD2 (6 bases). CDR1 and CDR2 (germline): MDHEN, SYDVKM. V was clipped by 5 bases and J by 0 bases, with 11 bases between them. This CDR3 is 15 amino acids long.

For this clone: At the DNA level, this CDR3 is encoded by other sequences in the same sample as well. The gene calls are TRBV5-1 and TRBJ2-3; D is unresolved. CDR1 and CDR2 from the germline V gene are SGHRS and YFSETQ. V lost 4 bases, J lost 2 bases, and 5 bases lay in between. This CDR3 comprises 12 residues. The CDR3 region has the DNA TGCGCCAGCAGCCTGAACACAGATACGCAGTATTTT. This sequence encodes CASSLNTDTQYF. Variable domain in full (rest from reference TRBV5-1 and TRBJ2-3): KAGVTQTPRYLIKTRGQQVTLSCSPISGHRSVSWYQQTPGQGLQFLFEYFSETQRNKGNFPGRFSGRQFSNSRSEMNVSTLELGDSALYLCASSLNTDTQYFGPGTRLTVL.

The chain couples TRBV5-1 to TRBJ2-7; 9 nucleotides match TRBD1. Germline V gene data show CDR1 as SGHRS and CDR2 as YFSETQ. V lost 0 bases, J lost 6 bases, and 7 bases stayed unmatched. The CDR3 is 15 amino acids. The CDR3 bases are TGCGCCAGCAGCTTGGCGGGACAGGGTATATCCGAGCAGTACTTC. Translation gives CASSLAGQGISEQYF.

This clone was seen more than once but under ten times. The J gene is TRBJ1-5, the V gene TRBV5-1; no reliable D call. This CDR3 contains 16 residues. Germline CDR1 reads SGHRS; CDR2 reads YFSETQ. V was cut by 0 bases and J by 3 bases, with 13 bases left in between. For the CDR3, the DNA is TGCGCCAGCAGCTTGGGGATCCGGGAGGACAATCAGCCCCAGCATTTT. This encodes CASSLGIREDNQPQHF.

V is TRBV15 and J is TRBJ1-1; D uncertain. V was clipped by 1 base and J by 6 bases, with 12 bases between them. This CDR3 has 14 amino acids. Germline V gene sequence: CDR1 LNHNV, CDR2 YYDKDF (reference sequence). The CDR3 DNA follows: TGTGCCACCAGCAGAGGTGGCAGCCTAGCTGAAGCTTTCTTT. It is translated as CATSRGGSLAEAFF.

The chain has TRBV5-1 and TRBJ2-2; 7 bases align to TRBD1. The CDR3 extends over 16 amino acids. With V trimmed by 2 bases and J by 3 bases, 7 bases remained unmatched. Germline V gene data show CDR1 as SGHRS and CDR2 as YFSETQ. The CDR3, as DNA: TGCGCCAGCAGCTTACAACAGGGGTGGGACACCGGGGAGCTGTTTTTT. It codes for CASSLQQGWDTGELFF.

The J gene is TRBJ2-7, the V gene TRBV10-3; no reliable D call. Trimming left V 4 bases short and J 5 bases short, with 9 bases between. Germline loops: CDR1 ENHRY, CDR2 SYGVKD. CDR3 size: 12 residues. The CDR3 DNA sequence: TGTGCCATCAGTGTAGGAAATAACGAGCAGTACTTC. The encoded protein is CAISVGNNEQYF.

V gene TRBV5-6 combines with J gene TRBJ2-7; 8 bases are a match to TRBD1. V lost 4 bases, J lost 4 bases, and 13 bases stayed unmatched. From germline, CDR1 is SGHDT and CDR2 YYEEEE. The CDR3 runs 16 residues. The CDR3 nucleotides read TGTGCCAGCAGCCGTCCAGGGGGCTCCGGGGTATACGAGCAGTACTTC. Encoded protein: CASSRPGGSGVYEQYF.

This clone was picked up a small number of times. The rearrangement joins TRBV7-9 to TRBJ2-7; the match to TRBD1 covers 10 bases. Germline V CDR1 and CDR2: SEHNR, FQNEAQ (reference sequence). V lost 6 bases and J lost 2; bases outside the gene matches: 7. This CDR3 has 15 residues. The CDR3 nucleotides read TGTGCCAGCAGACAGTCCGGGACAGGGGCCTACGAGCAGTACTTC. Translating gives CASRQSGTGAYEQYF.

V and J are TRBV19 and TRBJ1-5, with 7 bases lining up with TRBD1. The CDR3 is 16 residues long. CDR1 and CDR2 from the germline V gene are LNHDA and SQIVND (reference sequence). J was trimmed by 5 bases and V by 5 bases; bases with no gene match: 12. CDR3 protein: CASSRQGQSVYQPQHF. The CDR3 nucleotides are TGTGCCAGTAGTCGGCAGGGACAGAGTGTTTATCAGCCCCAGCATTTT.

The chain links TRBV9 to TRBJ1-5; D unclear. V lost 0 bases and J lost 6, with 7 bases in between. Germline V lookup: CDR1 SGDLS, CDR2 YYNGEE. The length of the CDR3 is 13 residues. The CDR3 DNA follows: TGTGCCAGCAGCGTAGACGGGGTTCAGCCCCAGCATTTT. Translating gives CASSVDGVQPQHF.

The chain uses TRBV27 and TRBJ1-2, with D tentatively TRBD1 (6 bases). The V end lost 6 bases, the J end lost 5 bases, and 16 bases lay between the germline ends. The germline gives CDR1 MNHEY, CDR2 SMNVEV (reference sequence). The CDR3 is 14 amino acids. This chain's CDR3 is CASRSQTGLYGYTF. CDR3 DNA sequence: TGTGCCAGCAGATCCCAAACAGGGCTTTATGGCTACACCTTC.

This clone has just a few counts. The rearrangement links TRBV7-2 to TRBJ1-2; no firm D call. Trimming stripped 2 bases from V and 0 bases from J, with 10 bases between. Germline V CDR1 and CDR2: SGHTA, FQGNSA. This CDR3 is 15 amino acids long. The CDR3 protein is CASSLYSESNYGYTF. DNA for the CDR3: TGTGCCAGCAGCTTATACTCGGAATCTAACTATGGCTACACCTTC.

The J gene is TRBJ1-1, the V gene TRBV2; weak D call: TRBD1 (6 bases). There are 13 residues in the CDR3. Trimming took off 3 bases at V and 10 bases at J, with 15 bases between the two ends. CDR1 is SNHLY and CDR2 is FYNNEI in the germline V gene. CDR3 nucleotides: TGTGCCAGCAGTGACCCCCCGAGGGACATAGCTTTCTTT. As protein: CASSDPPRDIAFF.

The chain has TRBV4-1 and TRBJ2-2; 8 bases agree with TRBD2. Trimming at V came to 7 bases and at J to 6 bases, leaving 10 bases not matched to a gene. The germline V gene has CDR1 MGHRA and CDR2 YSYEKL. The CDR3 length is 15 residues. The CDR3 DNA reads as TGCGCCAGCACCCGTAGCGGGACACCACCCGGGGAGCTGTTTTTT. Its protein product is CASTRSGTPPGELFF.

The CDR3 sequence is CASIRDSSYEQYF. The CDR3 region has the DNA TGTGCCAGCATAAGGGACAGTTCCTACGAGCAGTACTTC. This rearrangement joins TRBV25-1 to TRBJ2-7, with TRBD1 matching 7 bases. The V gene's germline CDR1 is MGHDK and CDR2 SYGVNS. The J segment lost 1 base and the V segment lost 7 bases, leaving 4 bases of the junction unmatched. CDR3 size: 13 residues.

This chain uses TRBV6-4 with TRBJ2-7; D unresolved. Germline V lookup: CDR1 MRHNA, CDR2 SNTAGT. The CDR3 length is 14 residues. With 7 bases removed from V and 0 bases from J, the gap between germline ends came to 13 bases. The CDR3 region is CASIIMGLSYEQYF. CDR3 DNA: TGTGCCAGCATAATCATGGGCCTCTCCTACGAGCAGTACTTC.

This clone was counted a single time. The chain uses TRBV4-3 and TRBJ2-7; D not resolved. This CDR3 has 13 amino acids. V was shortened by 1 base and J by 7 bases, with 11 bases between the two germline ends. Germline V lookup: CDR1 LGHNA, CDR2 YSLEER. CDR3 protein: CASSQVRPGEQYF. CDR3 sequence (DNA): TGCGCCAGCAGCCAAGTGAGACCTGGGGAGCAGTACTTC.

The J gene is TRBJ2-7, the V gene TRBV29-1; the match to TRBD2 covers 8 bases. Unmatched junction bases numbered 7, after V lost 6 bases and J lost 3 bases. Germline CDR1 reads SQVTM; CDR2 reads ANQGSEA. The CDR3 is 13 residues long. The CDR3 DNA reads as TGCAGCGTGGGGACTAGAGGAAGCTACGAGCAGTACTTC. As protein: CSVGTRGSYEQYF.

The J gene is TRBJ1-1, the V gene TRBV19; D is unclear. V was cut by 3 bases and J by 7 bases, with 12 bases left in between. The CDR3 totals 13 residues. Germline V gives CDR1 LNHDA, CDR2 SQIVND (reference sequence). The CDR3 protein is CASSMVVGSEAFF. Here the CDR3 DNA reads TGTGCCAGTAGTATGGTAGTCGGCAGTGAAGCTTTCTTT.

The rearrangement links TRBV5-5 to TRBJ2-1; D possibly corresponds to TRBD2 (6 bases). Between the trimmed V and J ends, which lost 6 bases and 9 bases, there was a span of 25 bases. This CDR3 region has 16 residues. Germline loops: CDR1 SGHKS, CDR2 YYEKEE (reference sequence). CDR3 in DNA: TGTGCCAGCACACTTCAACCTGCTACTAGCTCAGGTGAGCAGTTCTTC. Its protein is CASTLQPATSSGEQFF.